The next 28 T cell receptor beta chains were all read from a single sample in a study of Graves' ophthalmopathy and Graves' hyperthyroidism. For repertoire sequencing, the TCR beta CDR3 regions were amplified from RNA transcripts. First-round RT-PCR used HTBI primers; second-round multiplex PCR followed. TCRdb used MiXCR to reprocess the multiplex PCR reads, holding one entry per CDR3 protein. The sample includes a few hundred thousand distinct CDR3 sequences, just under 40% of them seen just once. The sequencing input was peripheral blood or thyroid tissue (not recorded which). Receptors originate from an adult man with Graves' hyperthyroidism.

This clonotype showed up many times. The rearrangement joins TRBV7-9 to TRBJ2-7; no reliable D call. CDR3 length: 14 residues. V was clipped by 9 bases and J by 0 bases, with 15 bases between them. Germline V gene data show CDR1 as SEHNR and CDR2 as FQNEAQ (reference sequence). The CDR3 DNA is TGTGCCAGTACAGCCCCCACAGACTCCTACGAGCAGTACTTC. Its protein is CASTAPTDSYEQYF. Based on the CDR3 plus reference TRBV7-9 and TRBJ2-7, the full variable domain is DTGVSQNPRHKITKRGQNVTFRCDPISEHNRLYWYRQTLGQGPEFLTYFQNEAQLEKSRLLSDRFSAERPKGSFSTLEIQRTEQGDSAMYLCASTAPTDSYEQYFGPGTRLTVT.

This clonotype was counted many times. This chain connects TRBV7-2 to TRBJ2-7; 9 bases map to TRBD1. Germline assignment: CDR1 SGHTA and CDR2 FQGNSA. V was clipped by 6 bases and J by 1 base; unmatched bases: 7. This CDR3 comprises 15 residues. Here the CDR3 DNA reads TGTGCCAGCAGACAAACAGGGGGCGCGTCCTACGAGCAGTACTTC. Translation gives CASRQTGGASYEQYF.

This sequence joins TRBV7-3 and TRBJ1-2; TRBD1 aligns across 7 bases. Looked up from germline, CDR1 is SGHTA and CDR2 is FQGTGA. V shed 8 bases, J shed 6 bases, and the junction held 3 bases outside the gene matches. The CDR3 has 11 amino acids. The CDR3 sequence: CASPTGNGYTF. The CDR3 DNA reads TGTGCCAGCCCGACAGGGAATGGCTACACCTTC.

This clonotype came up many times. The chain links TRBV25-1 to TRBJ2-5; TRBD2 aligns across 7 bases. V was clipped by 5 bases and J by 7 bases; unmatched bases: 4. Germline assignment: CDR1 MGHDK and CDR2 SYGVNS. This CDR3 is built from 12 residues. This CDR3 is CASSSGGGTQYF. The CDR3 DNA is TGTGCCAGCAGTTCGGGGGGAGGGACCCAGTACTTC. The variable domain in full, completed from reference TRBV25-1 and TRBJ2-5, reads EADIYQTPRYLVIGTGKKITLECSQTMGHDKMYWYQQDPGMELHLIHYSYGVNSTEKGDLSSESTVSRIRTEHFPLTLESARPSHTSQYLCASSSGGGTQYFGPGTRLLVL.

The chain combines TRBV7-2 with TRBJ2-5; no clear D gene. The DNA end is a closer match to TRBJ2-4, so the J assignment may be wrong. Germline V gives CDR1 SGHTA, CDR2 FQGNSA. There are 13 residues in the CDR3. The DNA of the CDR3 is TGTGCCAGCAGCCAACTCGTAAAAAACATTCAGTACTTC. It translates to CASSQLVKNIQYF.

The chain recombines TRBV7-8 with TRBJ1-1; 11 nucleotides agree with TRBD1. Germline CDR1 reads SGHVS; CDR2 reads FQNEAQ. The CDR3 loop spans 15 amino acids. Trimming removed 8 bases from V and 5 bases from J; junction bases left unmatched: 10. The CDR3 nucleotides read TGTGCCAGCTCAGCCGGACAGGGGGCGCGGACTGAAGCTTTCTTT. This codes for CASSAGQGARTEAFF.

A remark on this clonotype: A much larger clone lies one base from this, so it may be a read error. V gene TRBV19 combines with J gene TRBJ1-5; D might be TRBD1 (6 bases). CDR3 length equals 15 residues. CDR1 and CDR2 (germline): LNHDA, SQIVND (reference sequence). CDR3 nucleotide sequence: TGTGCCAGCCTCTTGACAGGCGGCAGCAGTCAGCCCCAGCATTTT. Translating gives CASLLTGGSSQPQHF.

This clonotype has at least ten counts. The genes are TRBV29-1 and TRBJ1-1; weak D call: TRBD1 (6 bases). The length of the CDR3 is 15 residues. Germline V gene sequence: CDR1 SQVTM, CDR2 ANQGSEA. The V end was cut by 3 bases, the J end by 1 base, with 15 bases between. CDR3 bases: TGCAGCGTTGACGGCCGGGGGCTAGGGAACACTGAAGCTTTCTTT. This sequence encodes CSVDGRGLGNTEAFF.

This chain links TRBV7-2 with TRBJ2-3; D remains ambiguous. This CDR3 spans 16 amino acids. Between the trimmed V and J ends, which lost 3 bases and 2 bases, there was a span of 15 bases. Germline CDR1 and CDR2: SGHTA and FQGNSA. The CDR3 DNA follows: TGTGCCAGCAGCTTTTCCGGAGATCAGCTCACAGATACGCAGTATTTT. Protein product: CASSFSGDQLTDTQYF.

J is TRBJ2-5 and V is TRBV29-1; 7 bases line up with TRBD1. This CDR3 spans 13 amino acids. Germline V gene lookup returns CDR1 SQVTM and CDR2 ANQGSEA. Here the CDR3 DNA reads TGCAGTGCCACGGGACAGACGGGAGAGACCCAGTACTTC. This codes for CSATGQTGETQYF.

This clonotype appeared many times. The chain carries TRBV20-1 and TRBJ1-2, with D tentatively TRBD1 (5 bases). This CDR3 region has 14 residues. The germline gives CDR1 DFQATT, CDR2 SNEGSKA (reference sequence). Trimming stripped 3 bases from V and 8 bases from J, with 19 bases between. As DNA, the CDR3 is TGCAGTGCTAGCACCCCGGGGGGAGAGGCCGGCTACACCTTC. Residues: CSASTPGGEAGYTF.

Turning to this clonotype: Given a much more abundant clone one base away, this may be a read error. This chain connects TRBV5-6 to TRBJ1-4; D ambiguous. The CDR3 is made up of 14 amino acids. The germline V gene has CDR1 SGHDT and CDR2 YYEEEE. The germline V and J ends were trimmed by 4 bases and 10 bases, with 17 bases remaining between them. The CDR3 is CASSEDSRGGKLFF. CDR3 sequence (DNA): TGTGCCAGCAGCGAGGACTCCCGAGGTGGAAAACTGTTTTTT.

The rearrangement joins TRBV7-3 to TRBJ2-2, with D maybe TRBD1 (5 bases). Germline lookup yields CDR1 SGHTA and CDR2 FQGTGA. V lost 5 bases and J lost 4, with 17 bases in between. The CDR3 is 16 amino acids. CDR3 amino acids: CASSLQGSRTTGELFF. CDR3 nucleotides: TGTGCCAGCAGCCTTCAGGGCTCTCGGACCACCGGGGAGCTGTTTTTT.

V gene TRBV29-1 combines with J gene TRBJ1-1; D is undetermined. With 6 bases removed from V and 3 bases from J, the gap between germline ends came to 11 bases. Germline loops: CDR1 SQVTM, CDR2 ANQGSEA. The CDR3 runs to 12 residues. The CDR3 loop is CSVSSRDTEAFF. CDR3 coding DNA: TGCAGCGTGTCCAGCCGGGACACTGAAGCTTTCTTT.

V is TRBV7-9 and J is TRBJ1-1, with 8 bases fitting TRBD1. CDR3 length: 13 amino acids. Germline loops: CDR1 SEHNR, CDR2 FQNEAQ (reference sequence). The V gene end was trimmed by 0 bases and the J gene end by 9 bases; junction bases not matched to a gene: 3. The CDR3 DNA reads as TGTGCCAGCAGCTTAGCTGGACAGGGTAAAGCTTTCTTT. This sequence encodes CASSLAGQGKAFF.

The chain carries TRBV7-9 and TRBJ1-4, with no clear D. CDR1 SEHNR and CDR2 FQNEAQ come from the germline V gene (reference sequence). V was shortened by 4 bases and J by 2 bases, with 14 bases between the two germline ends. This CDR3 contains 16 residues. The DNA of the CDR3 is TGTGCCAGCAGCTCCCCGGAGGGCTCTACTAATGAAAAACTGTTTTTT. It translates to CASSSPEGSTNEKLFF.

This clonotype was seen ten or more times. V gene TRBV29-1 combines with J gene TRBJ1-2; 9 nucleotides line up with TRBD1. Per the germline V gene, CDR1 is SQVTM and CDR2 is ANQGSEA. The CDR3 contains 12 residues. V was clipped by 5 bases and J by 8 bases; unmatched bases: 6. CDR3 DNA: TGCAGCGTTAGGACAGGGGATGGGGGCTACACCTTC. This codes for CSVRTGDGGYTF.

This clonotype was counted a single time. The conserved phenylalanine or tryptophan is not found at the CDR3 terminus, so this likely reflects a read error. The DNA is left out, because the CDR3 cannot be placed on it with certainty; the CDR3 is given as TCRdb lists it. CDR3 residues: CASSPTSGLNTGELVL. V usage is TRBV7-6 and J usage is TRBJ2-2; the tabulated D call, TRBD2, remains unverified against the DNA. The CDR3 length is 16 residues, termini included. CDR1 and CDR2 (germline): SGHVS, FNYEAQ.

This chain uses TRBV19 with TRBJ1-1; possibly TRBD1 for D (5 bases). Trimming left V 4 bases short and J 1 base short, with 16 bases between. The length of the CDR3 is 16 residues. CDR1 is LNHDA, CDR2 SQIVND, per germline (reference sequence). The CDR3 loop reads CASSTPPRGRNTEAFF. The CDR3, as DNA: TGTGCCAGTAGTACTCCCCCAAGGGGCCGGAACACTGAAGCTTTCTTT.

This clonotype was counted many times. The chain employs TRBV5-1 and TRBJ2-5, with D possibly being TRBD1 (5 bases). Germline CDR1 SGHRS, CDR2 YFSETQ. The CDR3 is 16 amino acids. V was pared by 1 base and J by 0 bases, with 13 bases between. The chain's CDR3 is CASSLMGQDNQETQYF. In nucleotides, the CDR3 is TGCGCCAGCAGCTTGATGGGGCAGGACAACCAAGAGACCCAGTACTTC. Drawing the rest from reference TRBV5-1 and TRBJ2-5, the complete variable domain is KAGVTQTPRYLIKTRGQQVTLSCSPISGHRSVSWYQQTPGQGLQFLFEYFSETQRNKGNFPGRFSGRQFSNSRSEMNVSTLELGDSALYLCASSLMGQDNQETQYFGPGTRLLVL.

This clonotype occurred many times. The chain employs TRBV4-1 and TRBJ1-1; TRBD1 is a possible D gene (5 bases). Trimming pared 0 bases from V and 6 bases from J, leaving 14 bases between. Germline loops: CDR1 MGHRA, CDR2 YSYEKL. This CDR3 is 15 amino acids long. The CDR3 here is CASSQEGGLGAEAFF. The CDR3 bases are TGCGCCAGCAGCCAAGAGGGGGGACTGGGGGCTGAAGCTTTCTTT.

At least ten counts were recorded for this clonotype. The rearrangement links TRBV25-1 to TRBJ1-6, with 10 bases that match TRBD1. The CDR3 covers 16 residues. Trimming removed 2 bases from V and 10 bases from J; junction bases left unmatched: 8. Germline V gives CDR1 MGHDK, CDR2 SYGVNS. Here the CDR3 reads CASSERWGTGASPLHF. Written as DNA, the CDR3 is TGTGCCAGCAGTGAAAGGTGGGGGACAGGGGCCTCACCCCTCCACTTT. Full variable domain (missing parts from reference TRBV25-1 and TRBJ1-6): EADIYQTPRYLVIGTGKKITLECSQTMGHDKMYWYQQDPGMELHLIHYSYGVNSTEKGDLSSESTVSRIRTEHFPLTLESARPSHTSQYLCASSERWGTGASPLHFGNGTRLTVT.

This clonotype was observed a handful of times. The rearrangement links TRBV7-2 to TRBJ1-1, with 9 bases aligning to TRBD1. Per germline, CDR1 SGHTA and CDR2 FQGNSA. V shed 6 bases, J shed 4 bases, and the junction held 6 bases outside the gene matches. CDR3 size: 14 residues. The CDR3 loop reads CASRPGQGVTEAFF. DNA for the CDR3: TGTGCCAGCAGGCCGGGACAGGGTGTCACTGAAGCTTTCTTT.

The gene calls are TRBV19 and TRBJ2-2, with TRBD1 identical over 7 bases. The V gene's germline CDR1 is LNHDA and CDR2 SQIVND (reference sequence). The ends lost 5 bases at V and 6 bases at J; junction bases unmatched: 24. CDR3 length: 20 residues. The CDR3 loop reads CASSPRDSSSLTGLAGELFF. CDR3 coding DNA: TGTGCCAGTAGTCCCCGGGACAGCAGCTCCCTGACAGGGTTGGCCGGGGAGCTGTTTTTT.

The chain carries TRBV7-9 and TRBJ2-5; TRBD2 matches at 10 bases. The germline V gene has CDR1 SEHNR and CDR2 FQNEAQ (reference sequence). This CDR3 region has 16 residues. The J segment lost 0 bases and the V segment lost 5 bases, leaving 6 bases of the junction unmatched. This CDR3 is CASSGGLAEYQETQYF. Written as DNA, the CDR3 is TGTGCCAGCAGCGGCGGACTAGCGGAGTACCAAGAGACCCAGTACTTC.

The chain recombines TRBV29-1 with TRBJ1-2; possible D gene TRBD1, 5 bases. Germline values: CDR1 SQVTM, CDR2 ANQGSEA. This CDR3 region has 13 residues. CDR3 nucleotides: TGCAGGATGGGAGGGACTGGTGACTATGGCTACACCTTC. Its protein is CRMGGTGDYGYTF.

In the case of this clonotype: One base away lies a much larger clone, so this may be a sequencing read error. The chain combines TRBV6-6 with TRBJ1-2; the match to TRBD1 covers 7 bases. Germline CDR1 MNHNY, CDR2 SVGAGI (reference sequence). CDR3 length equals 12 residues. The CDR3 coding sequence is TGTGCCGGCAGTTATACAGGGGAAGGCTACACCTTC. It yields the protein CAGSYTGEGYTF.

This clonotype was seen ten or more times. This rearrangement joins TRBV5-5 to TRBJ1-4, with D perhaps matching TRBD1 (6 bases). Deletions cut 4 bases from V and 10 bases from J, with 11 bases between. The V gene's germline CDR1 is SGHKS and CDR2 YYEKEE (reference sequence). CDR3 length: 12 residues. The CDR3 reads CASSEQGGKLFF. The CDR3, as DNA: TGTGCCAGCAGCGAACAGGGAGGAAAACTGTTTTTT. The full variable domain, rest sourced from reference TRBV5-5 and TRBJ1-4, is DAGVTQSPTHLIKTRGQQVTLRCSPISGHKSVSWYQQVLGQGPQFIFQYYEKEERGRGNFPDRFSARQFPNYSSELNVNALLLGDSALYLCASSEQGGKLFFGSGTQLSVL.